This T cell receptor (beta chain) was recovered during a study of cytomegalovirus exposure and HLA in healthy donors. Whole-study findings and limits: The study found most TCR sequences rare, yet found some public TCRs in many donors.

The table came from immunoSEQ multiplex PCR; TCRdb's copy has only in-frame clones and leaves some out. The sample records some 180,000 clones, about 81% being singletons. The CDR3 is 14 amino acids. Notes on this clone: The target antigen is unknown.

This TCR was recovered from a woman in her thirties in good health and CMV-seronegative. This chain links TRBV12-2 with TRBJ2-7; TRBD1 reflects the table's D call only, with no check against the DNA. TRBV12-2 is flagged as a pseudogene. The sample consisted of PBMCs. The CDR3 coding sequence is TGTGCAAGTCGCCCACGGGACAGCCCCTACGAGCAGTACTTC. Translating gives CASRPRDSPYEQYF.